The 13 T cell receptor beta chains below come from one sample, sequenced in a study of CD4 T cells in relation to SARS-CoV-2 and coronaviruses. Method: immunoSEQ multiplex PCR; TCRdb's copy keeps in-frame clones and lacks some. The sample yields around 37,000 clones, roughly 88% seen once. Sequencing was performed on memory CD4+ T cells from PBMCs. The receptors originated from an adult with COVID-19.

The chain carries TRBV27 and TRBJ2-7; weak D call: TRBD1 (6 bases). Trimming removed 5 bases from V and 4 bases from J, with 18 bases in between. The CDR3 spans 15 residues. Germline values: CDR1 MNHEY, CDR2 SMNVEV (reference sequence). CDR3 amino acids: CASSAHRALLYEQYF. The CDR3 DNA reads TGTGCCAGCAGTGCGCACAGGGCCCTCCTTTACGAGCAGTACTTC.

The CDR3 region has the DNA TGCGCCAGCAGCCAGAAGTCTAGCGGGAGTGGGAATGAGCAGTTCTTC. Translating it yields CASSQKSSGSGNEQFF. The V gene is TRBV4-1, the J gene TRBJ2-1; TRBD2 agrees at 10 bases. Trimming cost V 3 bases and J 7 bases; bases outside gene matches: 9. The CDR3 runs to 16 residues. CDR1 is MGHRA and CDR2 is YSYEKL in the germline V gene.

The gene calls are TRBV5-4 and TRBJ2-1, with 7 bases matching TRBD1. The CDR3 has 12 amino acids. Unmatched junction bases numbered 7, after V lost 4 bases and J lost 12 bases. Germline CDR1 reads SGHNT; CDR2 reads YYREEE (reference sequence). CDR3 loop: CASSPSTGRQFF. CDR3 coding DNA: TGTGCCAGCAGCCCCTCGACAGGGAGGCAGTTCTTC.

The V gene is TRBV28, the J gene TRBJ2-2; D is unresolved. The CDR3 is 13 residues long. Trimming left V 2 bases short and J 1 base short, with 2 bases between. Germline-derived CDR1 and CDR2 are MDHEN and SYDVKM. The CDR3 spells CASSLLNTGELFF. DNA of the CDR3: TGTGCCAGCAGTTTACTGAACACCGGGGAGCTGTTTTTT. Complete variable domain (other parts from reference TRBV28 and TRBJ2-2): DVKVTQSSRYLVKRTGEKVFLECVQDMDHENMFWYRQDPGLGLRLIYFSYDVKMKEKGDIPEGYSVSREKKERFSLILESASTNQTSMYLCASSLLNTGELFFGEGSRLTVL.

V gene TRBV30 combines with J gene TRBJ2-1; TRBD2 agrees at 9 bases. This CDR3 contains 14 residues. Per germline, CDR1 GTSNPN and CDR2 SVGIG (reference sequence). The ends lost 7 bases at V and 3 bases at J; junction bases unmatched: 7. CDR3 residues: CASEAGGSYNEQFF. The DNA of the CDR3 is TGTGCCTCAGAGGCGGGAGGGAGCTACAATGAGCAGTTCTTC.

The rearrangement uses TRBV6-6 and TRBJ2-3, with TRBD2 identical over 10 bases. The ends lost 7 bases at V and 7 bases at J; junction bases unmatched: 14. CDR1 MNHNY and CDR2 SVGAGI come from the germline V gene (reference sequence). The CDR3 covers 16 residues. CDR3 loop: CASTLVGAGGPYTQYF. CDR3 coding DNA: TGTGCCAGCACCCTCGTGGGAGCGGGAGGGCCGTATACGCAGTATTTT.

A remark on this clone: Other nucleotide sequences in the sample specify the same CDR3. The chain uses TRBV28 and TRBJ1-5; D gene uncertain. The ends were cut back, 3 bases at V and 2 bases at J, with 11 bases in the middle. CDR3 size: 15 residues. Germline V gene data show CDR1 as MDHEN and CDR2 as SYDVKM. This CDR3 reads CASSFLKGGNQPQHF. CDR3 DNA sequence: TGTGCCAGCAGTTTCCTGAAGGGAGGCAATCAGCCCCAGCATTTT.

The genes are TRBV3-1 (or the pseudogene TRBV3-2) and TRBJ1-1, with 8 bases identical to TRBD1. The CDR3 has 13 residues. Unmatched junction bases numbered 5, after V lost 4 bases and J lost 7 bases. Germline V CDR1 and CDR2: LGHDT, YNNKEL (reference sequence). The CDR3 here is CASSPKGQDEAFF. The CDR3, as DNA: TGTGCCAGCAGCCCCAAGGGACAGGATGAAGCTTTCTTT.

DNA for the CDR3: TGTGCCACCAACCCTTCCCGGACAGGGGGCTCCGAGCAGTACTTC. Protein product: CATNPSRTGGSEQYF. V usage is TRBV6-5 and J usage is TRBJ2-7; 11 bases fit TRBD1. The V gene's germline CDR1 is MNHEY and CDR2 SVGAGI. The CDR3 has 15 residues. The trim removed 10 bases at V and 6 bases at J, leaving 14 bases unmatched.

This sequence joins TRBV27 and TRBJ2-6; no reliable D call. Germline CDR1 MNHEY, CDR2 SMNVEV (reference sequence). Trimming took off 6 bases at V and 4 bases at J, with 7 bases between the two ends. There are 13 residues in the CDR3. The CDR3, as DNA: TGTGCCAGCAGGAAGGACGGGGCCAACGTCCTGACTTTC. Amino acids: CASRKDGANVLTF.

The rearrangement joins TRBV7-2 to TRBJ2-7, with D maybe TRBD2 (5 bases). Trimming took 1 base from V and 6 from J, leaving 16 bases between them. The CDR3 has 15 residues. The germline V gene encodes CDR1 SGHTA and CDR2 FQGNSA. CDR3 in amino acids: CASSLDWWKGAEQYF. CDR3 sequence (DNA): TGTGCCAGCAGCTTAGACTGGTGGAAGGGAGCCGAGCAGTACTTC.

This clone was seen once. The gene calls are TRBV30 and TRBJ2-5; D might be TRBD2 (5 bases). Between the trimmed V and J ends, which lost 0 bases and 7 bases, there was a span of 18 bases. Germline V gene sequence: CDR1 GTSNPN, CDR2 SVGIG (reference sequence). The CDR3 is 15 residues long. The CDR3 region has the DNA TGTGCCTGGAGTGTACAAGGGCTAGCCGAGGGGACCCAGTACTTC. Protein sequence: CAWSVQGLAEGTQYF.

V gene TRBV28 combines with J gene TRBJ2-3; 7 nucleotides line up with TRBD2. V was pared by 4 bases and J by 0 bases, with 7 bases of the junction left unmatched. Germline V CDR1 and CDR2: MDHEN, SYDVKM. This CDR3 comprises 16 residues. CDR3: CASSSSSGASTDTQYF. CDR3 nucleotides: TGTGCCAGCAGTTCATCTAGCGGAGCTAGCACAGATACGCAGTATTTT.